Each of the 20 T cell receptor beta chains below was sequenced from the same sample in a study of regulatory T cells. Study-level results: In CD3G-deficient patients, conventional CD4+ T cells were enriched for hydrophobic CDR3 residues at positions 6 and 7.

The primer mix had 52 TRBV and 13 TRBJ primers. Data came from immunoSEQ multiplex PCR; TCRdb stores just in-frame clones and leaves some out. The table has about 35,000 clones, approximately 89% seen once. What these receptors recognize is not known. The source material was conventional CD4+ T cells sorted from blood. These receptor sequences come from a person between 18 and 30 years old with CD3G deficiency.

The chain is built from TRBV6-1 and TRBJ1-1; the match to TRBD1 covers 8 bases. V lost 6 bases to trimming and J lost 5 bases; unmatched junction nucleotides: 5. The CDR3 totals 13 residues. Germline-derived CDR1 and CDR2 are MNHNS and SASEGT. The CDR3 sequence: CASRDRDRTEAFF. CDR3 bases: TGTGCCAGCAGGGACAGGGATAGAACTGAAGCTTTCTTT.

The rearrangement links TRBV19 to TRBJ2-6; no reliable D call. Germline V lookup: CDR1 LNHDA, CDR2 SQIVND (reference sequence). Trimming removed 6 bases from V and 3 bases from J, with 12 bases in between. CDR3 length equals 15 residues. In DNA, the CDR3 is TGTGCCAGTAGCCCCGCTGGGCATGGGGCCAACGTCCTGACTTTC. Its protein is CASSPAGHGANVLTF.

This chain uses TRBV28 with TRBJ2-5, with TRBD1 matching 7 bases. Germline CDR1 reads MDHEN; CDR2 reads SYDVKM. V lost 5 bases and J lost 1; bases outside the gene matches: 4. CDR3 length: 14 residues. The chain's CDR3 is CASSKWDSQETQYF. The CDR3 DNA follows: TGTGCCAGCAGTAAATGGGACAGCCAAGAGACCCAGTACTTC.

The genes are TRBV4-1 and TRBJ2-3; D may be TRBD2 (5 bases). V was cut by 5 bases and J by 8 bases, with 17 bases left in between. This CDR3 spans 14 amino acids. The germline V gene encodes CDR1 MGHRA and CDR2 YSYEKL. The CDR3 coding sequence is TGCGCCAGCAGCGAAGCGCCGACTATCGGTACGCAGTATTTT. Its translation is CASSEAPTIGTQYF.

V gene TRBV5-1 combines with J gene TRBJ2-1; TRBD2 aligns across 15 bases. Trimming cost V 4 bases and J 7 bases; bases outside gene matches: 6. Germline-derived CDR1 and CDR2 are SGHRS and YFSETQ. The CDR3 has 16 amino acids. The CDR3 sequence: CASSRGGLAGGNEQFF. The DNA of the CDR3 is TGCGCCAGCAGCCGGGGGGGACTAGCGGGAGGAAATGAGCAGTTCTTC.

The CDR3 nucleotides are TGTGCCAGCTCACCCGGAAGGGGGTCCTACAATGAGCAGTTCTTC. Protein sequence: CASSPGRGSYNEQFF. This chain connects TRBV18 to TRBJ2-1, with D possibly TRBD1 on 6 matching bases. This CDR3 contains 15 residues. V lost 3 bases and J lost 1, with 10 bases in between. Germline loops: CDR1 KGHSH, CDR2 LQKENI.

The gene calls are TRBV5-1 and TRBJ2-7; 10 bases are shared with TRBD1. The CDR3 consists of 16 residues. V shed 2 bases, J shed 5 bases, and the junction held 10 bases outside the gene matches. Per germline, CDR1 SGHRS and CDR2 YFSETQ. DNA of the CDR3: TGCGCCAGCAGCTTTTTACCCGGGACAGGGGAAGACGAGCAGTACTTC. This sequence encodes CASSFLPGTGEDEQYF.

The gene calls are TRBV6-6 and TRBJ2-7, with D perhaps TRBD1 (6 bases). V shed 2 bases and J shed 2 bases, with 10 bases lying between them. Germline CDR1 MNHNY, CDR2 SVGAGI (reference sequence). The CDR3 is 14 residues long. In DNA, the CDR3 is TGTGCCAGCAGTTACGACAGGATGCCCTACGAGCAGTACTTC. As protein: CASSYDRMPYEQYF.

The gene calls are TRBV28 and TRBJ2-1; D ambiguous. Trimming removed 3 bases from V and 3 bases from J, with 0 bases in between. The CDR3 runs 11 residues. The germline CDR1 and CDR2 sequences are MDHEN and SYDVKM. CDR3 sequence reads: CASSFYNEQFF. Written as DNA, the CDR3 is TGTGCCAGCAGTTTCTACAATGAGCAGTTCTTC. The full variable domain, with the rest looked up from reference TRBV28 and TRBJ2-1, is DVKVTQSSRYLVKRTGEKVFLECVQDMDHENMFWYRQDPGLGLRLIYFSYDVKMKEKGDIPEGYSVSREKKERFSLILESASTNQTSMYLCASSFYNEQFFGPGTRLTVL.

This chain connects TRBV5-1 to TRBJ2-3, with 8 bases identical to TRBD1. Germline V gives CDR1 SGHRS, CDR2 YFSETQ. There are 14 residues in the CDR3. The J segment lost 5 bases and the V segment lost 4 bases, leaving 6 bases of the junction unmatched. The CDR3 loop reads CASSPGQGLDTQYF. In DNA form, the CDR3 reads TGCGCCAGCAGCCCTGGACAGGGTCTAGATACGCAGTATTTT.

The chain carries TRBV19 and TRBJ1-1, with TRBD1 identical over 9 bases. The ends lost 7 bases at V and 6 bases at J; junction bases unmatched: 9. Looked up from germline, CDR1 is LNHDA and CDR2 is SQIVND (reference sequence). CDR3 length equals 14 residues. The chain's CDR3 is CASKRQGGSAEAFF. DNA for the CDR3: TGTGCCAGTAAGAGACAGGGGGGGAGCGCTGAAGCTTTCTTT.

The chain uses TRBV13 and TRBJ2-1, with 7 bases matching TRBD2. The CDR3 has 15 residues. V was clipped by 4 bases and J by 7 bases; unmatched bases: 10. CDR1 and CDR2 (germline): PRHDT, FYEKMQ (reference sequence). The CDR3 DNA follows: TGTGCCAGCAGCTCCCTAGCGGACCCAAGGAATGAGCAGTTCTTC. The encoded protein is CASSSLADPRNEQFF.

The rearrangement links TRBV28 to TRBJ2-7; TRBD2 matches at 13 bases. The CDR3 is 15 residues long. Trimming took 6 bases from V and 4 from J; bases not matched to a gene: 6. Germline CDR1 reads MDHEN; CDR2 reads SYDVKM. CDR3 bases: TGTGCCAGCAGCGGACTAGCGGGAGACCGATACGAGCAGTACTTC. It specifies CASSGLAGDRYEQYF.

The chain recombines TRBV28 with TRBJ2-7; D uncertain. From germline, CDR1 is MDHEN and CDR2 SYDVKM. The CDR3 has 14 amino acids. V gave up 2 bases and J gave up 0 bases, with 8 bases separating them. CDR3 in DNA: TGTGCCAGCAGTTTAGGGCAGGCCTCCTACGAGCAGTACTTC. Translation gives CASSLGQASYEQYF.

The chain combines TRBV6-5 with TRBJ2-3; D is perhaps TRBD1 or TRBD2 (6 bases each). The CDR3 is made up of 14 amino acids. Trimming pared 6 bases from V and 2 bases from J, leaving 12 bases between. Germline CDR1 and CDR2: MNHEY and SVGAGI. CDR3 in amino acids: CASSQGGTTDTQYF. CDR3 nucleotides: TGTGCCAGCAGCCAAGGGGGGACCACAGATACGCAGTATTTT.

The chain has TRBV9 and TRBJ2-3, with unresolved D. The germline V and J ends were trimmed by 5 bases and 5 bases, with 15 bases remaining between them. This CDR3 has 14 residues. Germline CDR1 reads SGDLS; CDR2 reads YYNGEE. CDR3 sequence: CASSYRPLGDTQYF. CDR3 nucleotide sequence: TGTGCCAGCAGTTATAGGCCCTTGGGAGATACGCAGTATTTT.

The CDR3 nucleotides read TGTGCCAGAAGCTACCATCACAGGGTGGGGGGTTCTGAAGCTTTCTTT. Translation: CARSYHHRVGGSEAFF. The gene calls are TRBV5-3 and TRBJ1-1; a possible D gene is TRBD1 (6 bases). TRBV5-3 is an open reading frame whose function is uncertain. CDR3 length equals 16 residues. V was shortened by 3 bases and J by 6 bases, with 21 bases between the two germline ends.

The rearrangement uses TRBV19 and TRBJ2-2; D is possibly TRBD2 (6 bases). The CDR3 covers 16 residues. Per germline, CDR1 LNHDA and CDR2 SQIVND (reference sequence). Trimming shortened V by 5 bases and J by 4 bases, and 17 bases separated the two germline ends. The CDR3 DNA is TGTGCCAGTAGTCGGAGCCCGGGAGTGGGCACCGGGGAGCTGTTTTTT. Protein sequence: CASSRSPGVGTGELFF.

The rearrangement links TRBV6-1 to TRBJ2-1; TRBD1 aligns across 7 bases. CDR3 length equals 14 residues. Germline loops: CDR1 MNHNS, CDR2 SASEGT. V lost 7 bases, J lost 6 bases, and 9 bases stayed unmatched. The CDR3 spells CASTLDRASNEQFF. The CDR3 coding sequence is TGTGCCAGCACCCTAGACAGGGCATCCAATGAGCAGTTCTTC.

This clone has a single count. J is TRBJ2-3 and V is TRBV19; the D gene is possibly TRBD1 (5 bases). The CDR3 is 15 residues long. The ends were cut back, 1 base at V and 5 bases at J, with 13 bases in the middle. Germline lookup yields CDR1 LNHDA and CDR2 SQIVND (reference sequence). This CDR3 is CASSIVGAARDTQYF. The DNA for the CDR3 is TGTGCCAGTAGTATAGTTGGGGCTGCAAGAGATACGCAGTATTTT.